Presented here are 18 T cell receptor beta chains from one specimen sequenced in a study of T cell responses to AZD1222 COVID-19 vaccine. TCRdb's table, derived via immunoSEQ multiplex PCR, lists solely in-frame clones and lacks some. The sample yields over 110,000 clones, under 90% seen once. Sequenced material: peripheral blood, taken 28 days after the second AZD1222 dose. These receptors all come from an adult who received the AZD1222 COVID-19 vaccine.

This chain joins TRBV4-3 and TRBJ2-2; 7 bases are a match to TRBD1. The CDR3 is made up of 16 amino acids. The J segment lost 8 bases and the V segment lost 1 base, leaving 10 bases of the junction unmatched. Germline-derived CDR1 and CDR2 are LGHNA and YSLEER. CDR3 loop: CASSQGAGGRFGELFF. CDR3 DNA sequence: TGCGCCAGCAGCCAAGGGGCAGGGGGTCGATTTGGGGAGCTGTTTTTT.

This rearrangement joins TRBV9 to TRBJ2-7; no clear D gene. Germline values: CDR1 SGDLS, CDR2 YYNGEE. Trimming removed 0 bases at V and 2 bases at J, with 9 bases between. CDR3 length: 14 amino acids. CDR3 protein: CASSVAMGTYEQYF. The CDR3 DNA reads TGTGCCAGCAGCGTAGCGATGGGCACCTACGAGCAGTACTTC.

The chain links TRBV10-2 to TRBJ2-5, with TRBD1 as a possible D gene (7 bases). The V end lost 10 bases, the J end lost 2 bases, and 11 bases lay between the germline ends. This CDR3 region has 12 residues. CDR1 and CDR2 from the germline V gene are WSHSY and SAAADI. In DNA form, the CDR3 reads TGCGCCACCTCAGGGGGGCAAGAGACCCAGTACTTC. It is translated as CATSGGQETQYF.

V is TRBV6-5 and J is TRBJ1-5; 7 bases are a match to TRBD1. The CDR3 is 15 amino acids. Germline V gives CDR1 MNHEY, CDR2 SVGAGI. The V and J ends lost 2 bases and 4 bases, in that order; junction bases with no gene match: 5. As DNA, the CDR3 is TGTGCCAGCAGTTACCAGGGGGGCCCGAATCAGCCCCAGCATTTT. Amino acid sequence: CASSYQGGPNQPQHF.

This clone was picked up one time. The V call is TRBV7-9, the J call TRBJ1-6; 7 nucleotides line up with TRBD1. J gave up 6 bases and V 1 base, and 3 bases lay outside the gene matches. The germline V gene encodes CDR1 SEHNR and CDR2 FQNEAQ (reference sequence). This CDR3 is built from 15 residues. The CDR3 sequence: CASSLGDRANSPLHF. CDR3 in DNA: TGTGCCAGCAGCTTAGGGGACAGAGCTAATTCACCCCTCCACTTT.

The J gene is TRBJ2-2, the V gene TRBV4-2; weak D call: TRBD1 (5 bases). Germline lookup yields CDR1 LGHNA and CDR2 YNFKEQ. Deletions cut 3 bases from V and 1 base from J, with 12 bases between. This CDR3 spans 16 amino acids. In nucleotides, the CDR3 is TGTGCCAGCAGCCATGTCCCAGGACAGAACACCGGGGAGCTGTTTTTT. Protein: CASSHVPGQNTGELFF.

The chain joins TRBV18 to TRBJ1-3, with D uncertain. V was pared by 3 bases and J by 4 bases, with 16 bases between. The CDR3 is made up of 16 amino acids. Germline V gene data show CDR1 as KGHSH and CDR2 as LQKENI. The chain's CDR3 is CASSPRAVDRGNTIYF. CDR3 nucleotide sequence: TGTGCCAGCTCACCTCGAGCGGTTGATCGAGGAAACACCATATATTTT.

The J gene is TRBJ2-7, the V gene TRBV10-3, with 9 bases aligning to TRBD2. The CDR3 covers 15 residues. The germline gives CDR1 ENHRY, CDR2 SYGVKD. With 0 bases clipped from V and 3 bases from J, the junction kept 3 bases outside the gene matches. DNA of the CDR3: TGTGCCATCAGTGAGTCAGAAGCGGGAGGCTACGAGCAGTACTTC. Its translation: CAISESEAGGYEQYF.

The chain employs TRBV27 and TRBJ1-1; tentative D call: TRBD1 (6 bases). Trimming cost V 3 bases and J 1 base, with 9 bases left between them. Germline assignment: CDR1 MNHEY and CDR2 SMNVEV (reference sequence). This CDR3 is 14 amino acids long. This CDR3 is CASSFRGGNTEAFF. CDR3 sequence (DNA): TGTGCCAGCAGTTTTAGGGGGGGGAACACTGAAGCTTTCTTT.

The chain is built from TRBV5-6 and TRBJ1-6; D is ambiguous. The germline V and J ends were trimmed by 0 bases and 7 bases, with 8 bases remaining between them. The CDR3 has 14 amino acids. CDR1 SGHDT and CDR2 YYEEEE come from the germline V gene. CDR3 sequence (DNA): TGTGCCAGCAGCTTGGGCGTTCGGAATTCACCCCTCCACTTT. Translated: CASSLGVRNSPLHF.

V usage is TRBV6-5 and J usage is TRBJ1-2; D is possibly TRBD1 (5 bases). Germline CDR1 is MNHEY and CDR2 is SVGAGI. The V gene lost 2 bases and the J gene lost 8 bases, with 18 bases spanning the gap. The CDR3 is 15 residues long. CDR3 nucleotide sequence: TGTGCCAGCAGTTACGGCGACAGCGCGTCTGGCGGCTACACCTTC. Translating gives CASSYGDSASGGYTF.

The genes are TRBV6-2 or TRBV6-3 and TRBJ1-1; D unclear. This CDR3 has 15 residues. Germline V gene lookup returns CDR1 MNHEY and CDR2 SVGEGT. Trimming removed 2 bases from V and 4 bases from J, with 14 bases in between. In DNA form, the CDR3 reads TGTGCCAGCAGTTACGAGGCATCTCTAATCACTGAAGCTTTCTTT. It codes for CASSYEASLITEAFF.

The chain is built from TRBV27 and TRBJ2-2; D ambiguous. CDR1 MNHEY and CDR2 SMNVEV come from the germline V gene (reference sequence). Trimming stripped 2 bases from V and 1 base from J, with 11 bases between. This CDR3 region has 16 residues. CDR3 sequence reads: CASSLRSGGNTGELFF. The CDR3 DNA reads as TGTGCCAGCAGTTTAAGGTCTGGCGGGAACACCGGGGAGCTGTTTTTT.

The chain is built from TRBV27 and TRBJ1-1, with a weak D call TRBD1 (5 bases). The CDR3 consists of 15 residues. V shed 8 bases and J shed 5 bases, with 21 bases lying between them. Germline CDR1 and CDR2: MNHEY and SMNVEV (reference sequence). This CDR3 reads CASSVGSGGKTEAFF. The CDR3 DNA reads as TGTGCCAGCTCAGTTGGCTCGGGGGGAAAGACTGAAGCTTTCTTT.

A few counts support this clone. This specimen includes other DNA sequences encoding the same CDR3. DNA for the CDR3: TGTGCCAGTAGATTAGACAGATATAGCAATCAGCCCCAGCATTTT. The encoded protein is CASRLDRYSNQPQHF. The chain is built from TRBV19 and TRBJ1-5; perhaps TRBD1 as D (5 bases). Trimming removed 6 bases at V and 0 bases at J, with 12 bases between. The germline V gene encodes CDR1 LNHDA and CDR2 SQIVND (reference sequence). This CDR3 has 15 amino acids.

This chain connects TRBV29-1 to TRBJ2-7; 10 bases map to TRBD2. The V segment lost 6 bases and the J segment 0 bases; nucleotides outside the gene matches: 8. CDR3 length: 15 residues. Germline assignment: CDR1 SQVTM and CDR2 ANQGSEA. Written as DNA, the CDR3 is TGCAGCGTCAAGCCTGGGACTAGCGTCTCCTACGAGCAGTACTTC. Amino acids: CSVKPGTSVSYEQYF.

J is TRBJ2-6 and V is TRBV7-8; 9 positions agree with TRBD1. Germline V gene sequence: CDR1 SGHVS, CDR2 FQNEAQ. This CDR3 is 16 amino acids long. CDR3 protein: CAILQGAYTGANVLTF. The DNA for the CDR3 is TGTGCTATCTTACAGGGGGCATATACTGGGGCCAACGTCCTGACTTTC.

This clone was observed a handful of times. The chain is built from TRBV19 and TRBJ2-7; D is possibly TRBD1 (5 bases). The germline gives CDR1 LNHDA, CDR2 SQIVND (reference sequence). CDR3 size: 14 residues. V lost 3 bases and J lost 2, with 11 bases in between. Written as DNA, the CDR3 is TGTGCCAGTAGTATTCGGCCAGGGCCCTACGAGCAGTACTTC. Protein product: CASSIRPGPYEQYF.